One sample yielded the 23 T cell receptor beta chains listed below, sequenced in a study of tumor and adjacent non-tumor tissue in lung cancer. RNA was extracted from bulk tissue without any cell sorting. The normal lung tissue was taken more than 3 cm from the tumor edge. A modified ARM-PCR protocol with three rounds of nested PCR amplified TCRbeta. From the multiplex PCR reads, TCRdb called clonotypes with MiXCR, one entry per CDR3 protein. Among 90,000 to 120,000 distinct CDR3 sequences listed, 50% to 70% were seen once. Material: distant non-tumor lung tissue. Receptors were obtained from a man aged 25 to 40 with non-small cell lung cancer.

This clonotype has a count of ten or more. The rearrangement links TRBV20-1 to TRBJ2-1; 7 bases fit TRBD2. This CDR3 has 15 amino acids. V shed 6 bases, J shed 7 bases, and the junction held 15 bases outside the gene matches. In germline, CDR1 is DFQATT, CDR2 SNEGSKA (reference sequence). The CDR3 reads CSALSGAGVRNEQFF. The DNA of the CDR3 is TGCAGTGCATTGAGCGGGGCGGGAGTAAGGAATGAGCAGTTCTTC.

This clonotype was found once. Germline and junction disagree at one end, which may indicate a read error. This rearrangement joins TRBV20-1 to TRBJ2-3, with TRBD2 matching 8 bases. CDR1 is DFQATT, CDR2 SNEGSKA, per germline (reference sequence). The length of the CDR3 is 15 residues. CDR3 protein: CSAIRAGVGTDTQYF. CDR3 nucleotides: TGTAGTGCGATACGAGCGGGAGTCGGCACAGATACGCAGTATTTT.

This clonotype came up a few times. Since no conserved phenylalanine or tryptophan closes the CDR3, a read error is the likely cause. The V and J genes are TRBV7-2 and TRBJ2-1; 8 bases line up with TRBD2. The CDR3 runs 16 residues. Unmatched junction bases numbered 13, after V lost 5 bases and J lost 7 bases. Germline V gives CDR1 SGHTA, CDR2 FQGNSA. CDR3 loop: CASSLTGPGGLNEQFS. The CDR3 DNA sequence: TGTGCCAGCAGCCTAACTGGACCGGGGGGGCTGAATGAGCAGTTCTCC.

In this sample, this clonotype is medium-sized. This chain joins TRBV6-2 or TRBV6-3 and TRBJ2-5; D is ambiguous. V was clipped by 3 bases and J by 2 bases, with 7 bases between them. This CDR3 region has 13 residues. The germline V gene has CDR1 MNHEY and CDR2 SVGEGT. CDR3 sequence: CASSYIKQETQYF. For the CDR3, the DNA is TGTGCCAGCAGTTATATCAAACAAGAGACCCAGTACTTC.

This chain connects TRBV6-5 to TRBJ2-1; TRBD2 aligns across 8 bases. This CDR3 contains 14 residues. Germline-derived CDR1 and CDR2 are MNHEY and SVGAGI. The ends lost 5 bases at V and 10 bases at J; junction bases unmatched: 10. The CDR3 protein is CASSPRLANGEQFF. CDR3 nucleotides: TGTGCCAGCAGTCCCAGACTAGCGAATGGAGAGCAGTTCTTC.

This clonotype was counted only a few times. The chain is built from TRBV7-3 and TRBJ2-1; D may be TRBD1 (6 bases). The germline gives CDR1 SGHTA, CDR2 FQGTGA. Trimming cost V 4 bases and J 2 bases, with 12 bases left between them. This CDR3 has 15 amino acids. CDR3 sequence: CASSSTGTTYNEQFF. CDR3 DNA sequence: TGTGCCAGCAGCTCAACCGGGACAACCTACAATGAGCAGTTCTTC.

In the case of this clonotype: One junction end does not reproduce the germline sequence, and a read error may be involved. The chain couples TRBV6-5 to TRBJ2-7; D possibly corresponds to TRBD1 (5 bases). The germline V gene encodes CDR1 MNHEY and CDR2 SVGAGI. The CDR3 loop spans 15 amino acids. Here the CDR3 DNA reads TGTACCAGCAGTTACCGAAGGGGTGGCTCCTATGAGCAGTACTTC. This translates into CTSSYRRGGSYEQYF.

This clonotype was recorded many times. The chain joins TRBV5-1 to TRBJ2-3; D gene uncertain. The V and J ends lost 1 base and 0 bases respectively, with 6 bases between them. CDR1 and CDR2 (germline): SGHRS, YFSETQ. This CDR3 has 14 residues. The CDR3 loop is CASSLTTSTDTQYF. DNA of the CDR3: TGCGCCAGCAGCTTGACTACTAGCACAGATACGCAGTATTTT.

The chain employs TRBV11-2 and TRBJ2-5; D gene unclear. Per the germline V gene, CDR1 is SGHAT and CDR2 is FQNNGV. This CDR3 region has 15 residues. Trimming took off 7 bases at V and 5 bases at J, with 20 bases between the two ends. The CDR3 protein is CASTQVAVDMETQYF. The CDR3 bases are TGTGCCAGCACCCAAGTAGCAGTCGATATGGAGACCCAGTACTTC.

Note on this clonotype: The CDR3 does not close with the conserved phenylalanine or tryptophan, likely indicating a read error. The rearrangement joins TRBV12-3 or TRBV12-4 to TRBJ1-2; D may be TRBD1 (5 bases). The CDR3 is 11 amino acids. The CDR3 nucleotides are TGTGCCAACAGTTTAGGGACGGACTACACCATC. The encoded protein is CANSLGTDYTI.

This clonotype is classed as medium-sized. This chain uses TRBV5-1 with TRBJ2-1; D remains unclear. Trimming removed 7 bases from V and 6 bases from J, with 17 bases in between. This CDR3 region has 14 residues. Germline CDR1 and CDR2: SGHRS and YFSETQ. The CDR3 sequence: CASSLGGSSNEQFF. CDR3 DNA sequence: TGCGCCAGCTCCCTGGGCGGTTCATCCAATGAGCAGTTCTTC.

Concerning this clonotype: One end of the junction does not line up with germline, which may come from a read error. The chain employs TRBV20-1 and TRBJ2-6, with D tentatively TRBD1 (5 bases). Per the germline V gene, CDR1 is DFQATT and CDR2 is SNEGSKA (reference sequence). This CDR3 comprises 15 residues. CDR3: CNARDAGPGANVPTF. The CDR3 DNA follows: TGTAATGCTAGAGATGCCGGGCCTGGGGCCAACGTCCCGACTTTC.

Concerning this clonotype: The junction shows a germline mismatch at one end, possibly a read error. The DNA of the CDR3 is TGTGCCAGTCAGGCATGCATGAACACCGAAGCTTTCTTT. This gives the protein CASQACMNTEAFF. The genes are TRBV12-3 or TRBV12-4 and TRBJ1-1; D unresolved. The CDR3 length is 13 residues.

V gene TRBV10-1 combines with J gene TRBJ2-2; a weak D match, TRBD1 (5 bases). CDR3 length equals 12 residues. Looked up from germline, CDR1 is WNHNN and CDR2 is SYGVQD (reference sequence). CDR3 sequence reads: CNTRDGSGELFF. CDR3 coding DNA: TGCAACACCAGGGATGGGTCCGGGGAGCTGTTTTTT.

Concerning this clonotype: A junction boundary mismatches the germline segment, possibly from a read error. V usage is TRBV11-2 and J usage is TRBJ2-2; weak D call: TRBD2 (5 bases). Germline V gene lookup returns CDR1 SGHAT and CDR2 FQNNGV. The CDR3 totals 14 residues. The CDR3 sequence: CASSSLADTGELFF. DNA for the CDR3: TGTGCCAGCAGCTCCCTAGCTGACACCGGAGAGCTGTTTTTT. The whole variable domain, filled in from reference TRBV11-2 and TRBJ2-2, reads EAGVAQSPRYKIIEKRQSVAFWCNPISGHATLYWYQQILGQGPKLLIQFQNNGVVDDSQLPKDRFSAERLKGVDSTLKIQPAKLEDSAVYLCASSSLADTGELFFGEGSRLTVL.

A remark on this clonotype: The junction departs from the called germline gene at one end, perhaps through a read error. The chain employs TRBV11-3 and TRBJ2-7; 9 nucleotides agree with TRBD1. The CDR3 is 13 residues long. The germline CDR1 and CDR2 sequences are SGHNT and YENEEA. The DNA of the CDR3 is TGTGCCAGCAGCCGTACAGGGGGCTACGAGCAATACTTC. Residues: CASSRTGGYEQYF.

Details on this clonotype: Sequence at one end of the junction differs from germline and may be a read error. The chain is built from TRBV5-4 and TRBJ2-1; a weak D match, TRBD2 (6 bases). Germline V gene sequence: CDR1 SGHNT, CDR2 YYREEE (reference sequence). The CDR3 is 15 amino acids. CDR3 DNA sequence: TGTGTCAGCGGTTCGCTCGGTCTAGCGTCCCCGAGGCAGTTCTTC. It codes for CVSGSLGLASPRQFF. Looking up the rest from reference TRBV5-4 and TRBJ2-1 gives the full variable domain: ETGVTQSPTHLIKTRGQQVTLRCSSQSGHNTVSWYQQALGQGPQFIFQYYREEENGRGNFPPRFSGLQFPNYSSELNVNALELDDSALYLCVSGSLGLASPRQFFGPGTRLTVL.

This clonotype was counted between two and nine times. This may be a read error, as it is one base from a much larger clone. The chain combines TRBV10-1 with TRBJ2-5, with a weak D call TRBD2 (5 bases). Germline-derived CDR1 and CDR2 are WNHNN and SYGVQD (reference sequence). The CDR3 runs to 14 residues. Here the CDR3 reads CAISEGPVEETQYF. The CDR3 nucleotides are TGCGCCATCAGTGAGGGCCCGGTCGAGGAGACCCAGTACTTC.

In regard to this clonotype: In this CDR3 the conserved last residue, phenylalanine or tryptophan, is missing, so a read error is likely. CDR3 protein: CTTCENTGELFI. In DNA form, the CDR3 reads TGTACCACCTGTGAGAACACCGGGGAGCTGTTTATT. This chain links TRBV24-1 with TRBJ2-2; no reliable D call. This CDR3 is 12 amino acids long. Germline V CDR1 and CDR2: KGHDR, SFDVKD.

To note about this clonotype: Mismatch with germline at one junction end may stem from a read error. V and J are TRBV20-1 and TRBJ1-1; D gene unclear. The CDR3 extends over 12 amino acids. Germline assignment: CDR1 DFQATT and CDR2 SNEGSKA (reference sequence). The CDR3 loop reads CSARDGPSEAFF. CDR3 coding DNA: TGCAGTGCTAGAGATGGGCCTTCTGAAGCGTTCTTT.

This clonotype has a single count. The chain has TRBV4-1 and TRBJ2-3, with D perhaps TRBD2 (5 bases). The CDR3 length is 14 residues. Germline assignment: CDR1 MGHRA and CDR2 YSYEKL. Between the trimmed V and J ends, which lost 8 bases and 0 bases, there was a span of 12 bases. CDR3 protein: CASQDKRSTDTQYF. The CDR3 DNA reads TGCGCCAGCCAAGATAAGCGGAGCACAGATACGCAGTATTTT.

The chain's CDR3 is CASTPPRALLDTDTQYF. DNA of the CDR3: TGTGCCAGCACCCCTCCCCGAGCCCTACTCGACACAGATACGCAGTATTTT. This chain uses TRBV13 with TRBJ2-3; no definite D call. The CDR3 consists of 17 residues. Germline V lookup: CDR1 PRHDT, CDR2 FYEKMQ (reference sequence). Trimming took 7 bases from V and 2 from J, leaving 22 bases between them. Full variable domain (rest looked up from reference TRBV13 and TRBJ2-3): AAGVIQSPRHLIKEKRETATLKCYPIPRHDTVYWYQQGPGQDPQFLISFYEKMQSDKGSIPDRFSAQQFSDYHSELNMSSLELGDSALYFCASTPPRALLDTDTQYFGPGTRLTVL.

Ten or more counts support this clonotype. The chain carries TRBV29-1 and TRBJ2-7; D is possibly TRBD1 or TRBD2 (5 bases each). CDR1 is SQVTM, CDR2 ANQGSEA, per germline. The CDR3 is 13 amino acids. Trimming removed 6 bases from V and 5 bases from J, with 17 bases in between. The chain's CDR3 is CSVADTPGHEQYF. CDR3 nucleotide sequence: TGCAGCGTCGCAGACACCCCGGGGCACGAGCAGTACTTC.